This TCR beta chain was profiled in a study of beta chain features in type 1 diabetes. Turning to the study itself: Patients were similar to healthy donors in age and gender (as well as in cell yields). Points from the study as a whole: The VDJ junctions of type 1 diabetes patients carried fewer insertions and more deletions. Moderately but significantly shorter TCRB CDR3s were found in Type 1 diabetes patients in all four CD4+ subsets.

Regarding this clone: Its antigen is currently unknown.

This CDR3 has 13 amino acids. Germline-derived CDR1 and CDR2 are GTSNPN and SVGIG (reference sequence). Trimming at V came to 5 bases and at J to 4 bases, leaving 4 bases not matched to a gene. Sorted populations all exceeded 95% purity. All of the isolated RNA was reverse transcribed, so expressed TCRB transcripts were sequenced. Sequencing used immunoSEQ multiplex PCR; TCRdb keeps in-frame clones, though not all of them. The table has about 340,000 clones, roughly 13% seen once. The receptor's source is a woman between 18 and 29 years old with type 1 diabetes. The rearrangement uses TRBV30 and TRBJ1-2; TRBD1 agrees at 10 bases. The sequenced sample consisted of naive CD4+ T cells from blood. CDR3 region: CAWDRGRGYGYTF. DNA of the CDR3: TGTGCCTGGGACAGGGGGCGCGGCTATGGCTACACCTTC. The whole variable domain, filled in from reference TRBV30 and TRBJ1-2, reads SQTIHQWPATLVQPVGSPLSLECTVEGTSNPNLYWYRQAAGRGLQLLFYSVGIGQISSEVPQNLSASRPQDRQFILSSKKLLLSDSGFYLCAWDRGRGYGYTFGSGTRLTVV.